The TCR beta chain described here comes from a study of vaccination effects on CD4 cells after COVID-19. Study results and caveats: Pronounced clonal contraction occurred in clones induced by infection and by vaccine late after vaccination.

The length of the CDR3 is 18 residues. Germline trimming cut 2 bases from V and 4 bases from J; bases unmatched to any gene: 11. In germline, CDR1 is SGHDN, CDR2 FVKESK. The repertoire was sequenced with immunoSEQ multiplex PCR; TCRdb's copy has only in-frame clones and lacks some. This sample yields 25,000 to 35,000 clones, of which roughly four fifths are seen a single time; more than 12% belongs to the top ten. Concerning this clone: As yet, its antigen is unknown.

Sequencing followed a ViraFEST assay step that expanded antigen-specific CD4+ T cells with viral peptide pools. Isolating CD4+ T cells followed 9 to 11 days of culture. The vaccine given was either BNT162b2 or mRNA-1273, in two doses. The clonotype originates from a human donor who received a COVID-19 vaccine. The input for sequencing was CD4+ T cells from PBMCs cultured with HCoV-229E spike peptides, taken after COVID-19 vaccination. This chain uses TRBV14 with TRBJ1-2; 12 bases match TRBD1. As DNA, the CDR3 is TGTGCCAGCAGCCAAAACCGGGACAGGGGGCGCTTGGGCTATGGCTACACCTTC. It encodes CASSQNRDRGRLGYGYTF.